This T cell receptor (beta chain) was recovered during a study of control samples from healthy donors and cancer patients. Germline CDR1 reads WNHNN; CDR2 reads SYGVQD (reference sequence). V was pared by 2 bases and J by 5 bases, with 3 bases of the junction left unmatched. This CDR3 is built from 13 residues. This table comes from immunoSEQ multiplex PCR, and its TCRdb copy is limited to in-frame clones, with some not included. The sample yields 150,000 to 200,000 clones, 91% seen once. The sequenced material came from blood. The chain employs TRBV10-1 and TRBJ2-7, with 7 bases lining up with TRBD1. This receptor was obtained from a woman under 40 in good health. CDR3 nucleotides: TGCGCCAGCAGTGAGGACAGGGCCCACGAGCAGTACTTC. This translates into CASSEDRAHEQYF.